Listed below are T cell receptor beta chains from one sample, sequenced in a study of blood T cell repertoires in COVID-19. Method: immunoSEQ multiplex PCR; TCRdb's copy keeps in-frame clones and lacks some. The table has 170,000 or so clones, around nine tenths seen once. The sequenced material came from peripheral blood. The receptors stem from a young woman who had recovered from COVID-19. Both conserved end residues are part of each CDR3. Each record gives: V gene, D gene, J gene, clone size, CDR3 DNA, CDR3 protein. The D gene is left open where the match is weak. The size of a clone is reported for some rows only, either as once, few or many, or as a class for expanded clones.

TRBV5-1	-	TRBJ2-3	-	TGCGCCAGCAGCTTGGGGGCAGGGTTCACAGATACGCAGTATTTT	CASSLGAGFTDTQYF
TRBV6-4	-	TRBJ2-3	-	TGTGCCAGCAGTGTGTCAGGGAGGGATACGCAGTATTTT	CASSVSGRDTQYF
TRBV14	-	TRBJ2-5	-	TGTGCCAGCAGCCAAGATGGGTCGGGGACCCAGTACTTC	CASSQDGSGTQYF
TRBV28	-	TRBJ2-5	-	TGTGCCAGCAGTTCGAAATGGTCCCGCCGGGGAGAGACCCAGTACTTC	CASSSKWSRRGETQYF
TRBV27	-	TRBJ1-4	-	TGTGCCAGCAGGCCGGCGGGGAGTGAAAAACTGTTTTTT	CASRPAGSEKLFF
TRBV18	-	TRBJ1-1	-	TGTGCCAGCTCACCACGGATTACAGATGAAGCTTTCTTT	CASSPRITDEAFF
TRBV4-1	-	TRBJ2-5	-	TGCGCCAGCAGCCCAGAAACGTCAGGGGCTCTCCAAGAGACCCAGTACTTC	CASSPETSGALQETQYF
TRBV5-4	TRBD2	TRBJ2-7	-	TGTGCCAGCAGTTCAAGCGGGGCCAGCTCCTACGAGCAGTACTTC	CASSSSGASSYEQYF
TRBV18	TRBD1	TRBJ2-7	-	TGTGCCAGCTCACCAAAAACAGGGGGATCCTACGAGCAGTACTTC	CASSPKTGGSYEQYF
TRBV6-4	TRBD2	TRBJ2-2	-	TGTGCCAGCAGGAGCGGGGGGACCGGGGAGCTGTTTTTT	CASRSGGTGELFF
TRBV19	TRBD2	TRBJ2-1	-	TGTGCCAGTTCGACTAGCGGGGCTACTTACAATGAGCAGTTCTTC	CASSTSGATYNEQFF
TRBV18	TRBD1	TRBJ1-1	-	TGTGCCAGCTCACCATCCGGGGGACAGGGCACTGAAGCTTTCTTT	CASSPSGGQGTEAFF
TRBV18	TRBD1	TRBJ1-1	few	TGTGCCAGCTCACCAGGACAGGGGTACACTGAAGCTTTCTTT	CASSPGQGYTEAFF
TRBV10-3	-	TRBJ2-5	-	TGTGCCATCAGTGAGAAAGGAACAGCAGAAAGGGAGACCCAGTACTTC	CAISEKGTAERETQYF
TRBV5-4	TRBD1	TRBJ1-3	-	TGTGCCAGCAGCCAGGACAGGTCTGGAAACACCATATATTTT	CASSQDRSGNTIYF
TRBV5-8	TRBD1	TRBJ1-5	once	TGTGCCAGCAGCTTGCGGATAGGGACAGGCAGCCAGCCCCAGCATTTT	CASSLRIGTGSQPQHF
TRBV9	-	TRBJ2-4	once	TGTGCCAGCAGCGTAGGTGGGTGGAGTGTGGCCAAAAACATTCAGTACTTC	CASSVGGWSVAKNIQYF
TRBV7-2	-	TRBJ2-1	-	TGTGCCAGCAGCTTTCCAGGGGAGGAGCAGTTCTTC	CASSFPGEEQFF
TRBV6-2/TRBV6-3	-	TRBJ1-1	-	TGTGCCAGCAGTTGGCTCTGGGGCAGGGACACTGAAGCTTTCTTT	CASSWLWGRDTEAFF
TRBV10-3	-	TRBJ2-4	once	TGTGCCATCAGTGCCCGCGGGGGAAGGGGGGTTGGCAAAAACATTCAGTACTTC	CAISARGGRGVGKNIQYF
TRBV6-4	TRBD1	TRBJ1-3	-	TGTGCCAGCAGTCCAGGACAGGGGGTAGGAAACACCATATATTTT	CASSPGQGVGNTIYF
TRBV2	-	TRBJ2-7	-	TGTGCCAGCCTTAAGGTACCGGGATCCTTTTACGAGCAGTACTTC	CASLKVPGSFYEQYF
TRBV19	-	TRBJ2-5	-	TGTGCCAGTAGTCCCAGGGGTAATCAAGAGACCCAGTACTTC	CASSPRGNQETQYF
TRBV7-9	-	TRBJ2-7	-	TGTGCCAGCAGCTCCGCGGGGTTGGAGCAGTACTTC	CASSSAGLEQYF
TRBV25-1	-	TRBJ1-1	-	TGTGCCAGCAGTGATGGGGGGAAGAACACTGAAGCTTTCTTT	CASSDGGKNTEAFF
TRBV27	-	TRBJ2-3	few	TGTGCCAGCACATTCGCTAGCGAGGGAGCCAGCACAGATACGCAGTATTTT	CASTFASEGASTDTQYF
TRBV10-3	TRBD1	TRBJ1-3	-	TGTGCCATGCACCAGGGGGACTCTGGAAACACCATATATTTT	CAMHQGDSGNTIYF
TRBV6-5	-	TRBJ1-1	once	TGTGCCAGCAGCCCAACTCGGGTAATGAACACTGAAGCTTTCTTT	CASSPTRVMNTEAFF
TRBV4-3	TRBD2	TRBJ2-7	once	TGCGCCAGCAGCCAAGCAAGCGGGGGGACCTACTACGAGCAGTACTTC	CASSQASGGTYYEQYF
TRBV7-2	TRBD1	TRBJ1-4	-	TGTGCCAGCAGCTCAGCCCCGGGACAGGTTAATGAAAAACTGTTTTTT	CASSSAPGQVNEKLFF
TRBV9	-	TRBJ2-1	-	TGTGCCAGCAGCCCCCTTAGCGAGCCCTTTTTAGGGCAGTTCTTC	CASSPLSEPFLGQFF
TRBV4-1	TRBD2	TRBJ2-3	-	TGCGCCAGCAGCCCTCAGCGGGGCGGCGATACGCAGTATTTT	CASSPQRGGDTQYF
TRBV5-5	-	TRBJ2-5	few	TGTGCCAGCAGCTTACGAGCGGACTCATCCCTAGAGACCCAGTACTTC	CASSLRADSSLETQYF
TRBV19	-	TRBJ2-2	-	TGTGCCAGTACGACTTCTAGGGGTGTGCTGTTTTTT	CASTTSRGVLFF
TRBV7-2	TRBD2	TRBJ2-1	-	TGTGCCAGCAGCGCCGGGACTAGCGGGGGCCTCCTCAATGAGCAGTTCTTC	CASSAGTSGGLLNEQFF
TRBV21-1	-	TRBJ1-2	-	TGTGCCAGCAGCTGGGCCAAAGAAGACTATGGCTACACCTTC	CASSWAKEDYGYTF
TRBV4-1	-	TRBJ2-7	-	TGCGCCAGCAGCCAATCCCCCCTCGGGGTAACTCCCTACGAGCAGTACTTC	CASSQSPLGVTPYEQYF
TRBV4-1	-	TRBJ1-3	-	TGCGCCAGCAGCCCTGGGCCTGGGCCTGGAAACACCATATATTTT	CASSPGPGPGNTIYF
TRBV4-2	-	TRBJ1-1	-	TGTGCCAGCAGCCATCAACTGCAGGGGAACACTGAAGCTTTCTTT	CASSHQLQGNTEAFF
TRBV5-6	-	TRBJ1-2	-	TGTGCCAGCAGCCTGACACTGAACTATGGCTACACCTTC	CASSLTLNYGYTF